This T cell receptor (beta chain) was observed in a study of blood T cell repertoires in COVID-19. Germline lookup yields CDR1 MNHEY and CDR2 SMNVEV (reference sequence). V lost 2 bases and J lost 1; bases outside the gene matches: 16. CDR3 size: 20 residues. The method was immunoSEQ multiplex PCR; TCRdb's version includes in-frame clones alone and lacks a portion of them. The table includes around 470,000 clones, 80% to 90% detected once. This chain uses TRBV27 with TRBJ2-5, with 10 bases identical to TRBD1. The source is a man between 18 and 29 years old with COVID-19, enrolled during active disease. Material for sequencing was peripheral blood. CDR3 nucleotide sequence: TGTGCCAGCAGTTTAAGACGGCCCACTGGAAGGACAGGGGGCCAAGAGACCCAGTACTTC. This codes for CASSLRRPTGRTGGQETQYF.